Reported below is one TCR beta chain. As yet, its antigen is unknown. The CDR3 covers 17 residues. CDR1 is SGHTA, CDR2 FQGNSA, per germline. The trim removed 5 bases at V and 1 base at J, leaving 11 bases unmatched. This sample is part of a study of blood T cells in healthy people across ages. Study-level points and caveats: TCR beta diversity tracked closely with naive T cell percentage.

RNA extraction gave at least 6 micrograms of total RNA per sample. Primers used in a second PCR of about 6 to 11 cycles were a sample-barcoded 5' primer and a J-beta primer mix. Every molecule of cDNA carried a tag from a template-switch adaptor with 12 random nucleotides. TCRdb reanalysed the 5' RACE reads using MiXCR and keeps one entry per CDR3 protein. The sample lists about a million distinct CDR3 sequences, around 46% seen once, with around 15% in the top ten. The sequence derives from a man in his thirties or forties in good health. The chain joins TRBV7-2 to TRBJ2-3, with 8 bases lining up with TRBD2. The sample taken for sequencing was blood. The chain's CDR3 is CASSPRLSGGRTDTQYF. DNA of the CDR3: TGTGCCAGCAGCCCCAGACTCAGCGGGGGCCGCACAGATACGCAGTATTTT.